The 3 T cell receptor beta chains below were found in one sample sequenced in a study of a mutant IDH1 vaccine in newly diagnosed glioma. These receptors have no identified antigens. The time point is: week 5, during vaccination. The content of each vaccine dose was 300 ug of mutant IDH1 20-mer peptide, and topical imiquimod accompanied it. Profiled with immunoSEQ multiplex PCR; TCRdb holds only in-frame clones, not every one. The profile shows about 12,000 clones, around nine tenths of them singletons. The sample consisted of PBMCs, taken from a glioma patient whose treatment included an IDH1 peptide vaccine. These TCRs come from a woman aged 40 to 55 with glioma. Some clones in this sample may be carry-over from other donors' samples.

J is TRBJ1-1 and V is TRBV5-8; 7 bases map to TRBD1. The germline gives CDR1 SGHTS, CDR2 YDEGEE. CDR3 length: 15 amino acids. Unmatched junction bases numbered 4, after V lost 2 bases and J lost 0 bases. In DNA, the CDR3 is TGTGCCAGCAGCTTTCAAACAGGGGTGAACACTGAAGCTTTCTTT. Protein product: CASSFQTGVNTEAFF.

The chain recombines TRBV27 with TRBJ1-2; 9 bases align to TRBD1. J gave up 7 bases and V 6 bases, and 12 bases lay outside the gene matches. CDR3 length equals 15 residues. From germline, CDR1 is MNHEY and CDR2 SMNVEV (reference sequence). The chain's CDR3 is CASSPSDRGDSGYTF. DNA for the CDR3: TGTGCCAGCAGCCCCTCGGACAGGGGCGACTCTGGCTACACCTTC.

The V call is TRBV7-2, the J call TRBJ2-7, with 10 bases aligning to TRBD1. CDR3 size: 15 residues. V gave up 5 bases and J gave up 1 base; unmatched junction bases: 5. CDR1 and CDR2 (germline): SGHTA, FQGNSA. DNA of the CDR3: TGTGCCAGCAGCATTGGACAGGGGGGTTCCTACGAGCAGTACTTC. This gives the protein CASSIGQGGSYEQYF.